This TCR beta chain was recovered during a study of T-cell memory formation after mild COVID-19. Study observations and caveats: Pre-infection memory carried some responding clones, suggesting that cross-reactive memory joined.

About this clonotype: Its antigen is undetermined.

V dropped 7 bases and J dropped 11; count of bases not matched to a gene: 16. Per the germline V gene, CDR1 is MDHEN and CDR2 is SYDVKM. This CDR3 is built from 14 residues. MiXCR, run by TCRdb on the 5' RACE reads, gives a single entry per CDR3 protein. The sample yields around 340,000 distinct CDR3 sequences, around 15% seen once. This TCR came from a man aged 18 to 35 who had mild COVID-19 (a few samples of this study predate the infection). Cell type and time point are not known. The chain links TRBV28 to TRBJ1-1; TRBD1 agrees at 7 bases. The specimen sequenced was PBMCs or a T cell subset sorted from them (not recorded which). CDR3 in DNA: TGTGCCAGCACTCTCCCCCAGGGAGGGGGCTTGGCTTTCTTT. It translates to CASTLPQGGGLAFF.